One and the same sample provided the 21 T cell receptor beta chains below, sequenced in a study of Ad26.COV2.S vaccination and SARS-CoV-2 variants. Treatment described: roughly 18 received Ad26.COV2.S at low or high dose, single or two shots; 5 received placebo; per-sample allocation not given. Sampling occurred on day 63 after the first vaccine or placebo injection. TCRdb's copy holds only in-frame clones and misses some; the assay was immunoSEQ multiplex PCR. The repertoire holds approximately 420,000 clones, with more than 85% as singletons. The sample in question was peripheral blood, obtained in a trial of Ad26.COV2.S vaccine versus placebo. Receptors originate from a person aged 18 to 59 who received the Ad26.COV2.S COVID-19 vaccine or a placebo.

The chain combines TRBV5-4 with TRBJ2-1; perhaps TRBD1 as D (6 bases). In germline, CDR1 is SGHNT, CDR2 YYREEE (reference sequence). This CDR3 spans 14 amino acids. V lost 0 bases and J 10 bases, leaving 14 bases between the germline ends. CDR3 residues: CASSLAGDTWEQFF. The CDR3 coding sequence is TGTGCCAGCAGCTTGGCAGGGGACACCTGGGAGCAGTTCTTC.

Here the CDR3 DNA reads TGTGCCAGCAAATACCAAGCGGGTAAGGAGGGGGCTTTCTTT. Encoded protein: CASKYQAGKEGAFF. V and J are TRBV28 and TRBJ1-1, with D perhaps TRBD1 (5 bases). Trimming cost V 7 bases and J 11 bases, with 23 bases left between them. Germline V gives CDR1 MDHEN, CDR2 SYDVKM. There are 14 residues in the CDR3.

The CDR3 reads CASSYPDSVNSPLHF. DNA of the CDR3: TGTGCCAGCAGTTACCCGGACAGCGTAAATTCACCCCTCCACTTT. The rearrangement links TRBV6-2 or TRBV6-3 to TRBJ1-6, with D possibly TRBD1 on 6 matching bases. Germline CDR1 reads MNHEY; CDR2 reads SVGEGT. This CDR3 has 15 amino acids. Trimming took 2 bases from V and 7 from J, leaving 12 bases between them.

The chain joins TRBV6-2 or TRBV6-3 to TRBJ2-5; perhaps TRBD2 as D (7 bases). This CDR3 is built from 16 residues. Germline CDR1 is MNHEY and CDR2 is SVGEGT. V was cut by 0 bases and J by 2 bases, with 13 bases left in between. This CDR3 reads CASSYSGRGRQETQYF. The CDR3 DNA follows: TGTGCCAGCAGTTACTCGGGGAGGGGGAGGCAAGAGACCCAGTACTTC.

The DNA of the CDR3 is TGTGCCAGCAGCTTAGAGTCCCTGGACAATGAGCAGTTCTTC. This sequence encodes CASSLESLDNEQFF. The V and J genes are TRBV11-2 and TRBJ2-1; no definite D call. Trimming removed 0 bases at V and 5 bases at J, with 8 bases between. Germline CDR1 SGHAT, CDR2 FQNNGV. CDR3 size: 14 residues.

J is TRBJ1-2 and V is TRBV3-1 (or the pseudogene TRBV3-2); TRBD1 matches at 8 bases. V dropped 5 bases and J dropped 0; count of bases not matched to a gene: 2. The length of the CDR3 is 14 residues. Germline V CDR1 and CDR2: LGHDT, YNNKEL (reference sequence). CDR3 amino acids: CASSDRGANYGYTF. CDR3 coding DNA: TGTGCCAGCAGCGACAGGGGAGCTAACTATGGCTACACCTTC.

The chain employs TRBV5-1 and TRBJ1-1; D possibly corresponds to TRBD1 (6 bases). Germline CDR1 SGHRS, CDR2 YFSETQ. The CDR3 covers 12 residues. With 5 bases removed from V and 10 bases from J, the gap between germline ends came to 15 bases. The CDR3 sequence: CASSGGPGGAFF. CDR3 sequence (DNA): TGCGCCAGCAGTGGGGGGCCGGGAGGAGCTTTCTTT.

The chain is built from TRBV19 and TRBJ2-1; the match to TRBD1 covers 11 bases. J lost 4 bases, V lost 9 bases, and 8 bases had no gene match. Germline V gene sequence: CDR1 LNHDA, CDR2 SQIVND (reference sequence). This CDR3 is built from 15 residues. Written as DNA, the CDR3 is TGTGCCAGCCGCGGACAGGGGGCCCGATACAATGAGCAGTTCTTC. Protein product: CASRGQGARYNEQFF.

The chain combines TRBV4-1 with TRBJ2-3, with a tentative D call TRBD2 (6 bases). Germline CDR1 reads MGHRA; CDR2 reads YSYEKL. V lost 0 bases and J 3 bases, leaving 16 bases between the germline ends. The CDR3 runs to 17 residues. The CDR3 sequence is CASSQDSHSGLTDTQYF. The CDR3 nucleotides are TGCGCCAGCAGCCAAGATTCCCATAGCGGTCTTACAGATACGCAGTATTTT.

The chain is built from TRBV27 and TRBJ1-1, with D possibly matching TRBD1 (5 bases). CDR3 length equals 19 residues. V shed 6 bases and J shed 0 bases, with 26 bases lying between them. CDR1 MNHEY and CDR2 SMNVEV come from the germline V gene (reference sequence). Here the CDR3 reads CASSPRGRPRGILNTEAFF. The CDR3 DNA is TGTGCCAGCAGCCCCCGGGGCAGGCCACGGGGAATCTTGAACACTGAAGCTTTCTTT.

The V and J genes are TRBV6-5 and TRBJ1-5, with D unclear. Germline lookup yields CDR1 MNHEY and CDR2 SVGAGI. CDR3 size: 11 residues. The germline V and J ends were trimmed by 9 bases and 6 bases, with 9 bases remaining between them. The CDR3 protein is CARGTAQPQHF. CDR3 coding DNA: TGTGCCAGGGGAACAGCTCAGCCCCAGCATTTT.

The rearrangement links TRBV19 to TRBJ1-1, with D possibly TRBD1 on 6 matching bases. In germline, CDR1 is LNHDA, CDR2 SQIVND (reference sequence). V was clipped by 6 bases and J by 5 bases, with 19 bases between them. The CDR3 spans 15 residues. CDR3 residues: CASSSLSGAWTEAFF. CDR3 nucleotide sequence: TGTGCCAGTAGCTCCTTGTCGGGGGCATGGACTGAAGCTTTCTTT.

The rearrangement links TRBV4-1 to TRBJ1-1, with 7 bases matching TRBD1. The CDR3 totals 18 residues. V shed 4 bases and J 0 bases; nucleotides not matched to a gene: 14. Germline CDR1 and CDR2: MGHRA and YSYEKL. The CDR3 spells CASSPMTGTANMNTEAFF. The CDR3 DNA reads as TGCGCCAGCAGCCCCATGACAGGGACAGCCAACATGAACACTGAAGCTTTCTTT.

The V gene is TRBV6-5, the J gene TRBJ1-2; possible D gene TRBD1, 6 bases. The CDR3 extends over 13 amino acids. Germline lookup yields CDR1 MNHEY and CDR2 SVGAGI. V was trimmed by 6 bases and J by 4 bases, leaving 12 bases between them. CDR3 in DNA: TGTGCCAGCAGCCAGGGGCTTCGCTATGGCTACACCTTC. Protein sequence: CASSQGLRYGYTF.

This sequence joins TRBV6-5 and TRBJ2-1; 8 bases are shared with TRBD2. The ends lost 0 bases at V and 4 bases at J; junction bases unmatched: 5. The CDR3 length is 16 residues. CDR1 is MNHEY, CDR2 SVGAGI, per germline. CDR3 sequence reads: CASSYSERGIYNEQFF. In nucleotides, the CDR3 is TGTGCCAGCAGTTACTCAGAGCGGGGGATTTACAATGAGCAGTTCTTC.

The chain joins TRBV7-8 to TRBJ2-6, with D possibly being TRBD1 (5 bases). The germline gives CDR1 SGHVS, CDR2 FQNEAQ. V dropped 5 bases and J dropped 0 bases, with 20 bases sitting between them. The CDR3 totals 19 residues. This CDR3 reads CASSPWGRAFLSGANVLTF. The DNA for the CDR3 is TGTGCCAGCAGCCCGTGGGGCAGGGCGTTTCTCTCTGGGGCCAACGTCCTGACTTTC.

The rearrangement joins TRBV4-3 to TRBJ2-7; 12 bases match TRBD2. Germline assignment: CDR1 LGHNA and CDR2 YSLEER. Trimming cost V 0 bases and J 5 bases; bases outside gene matches: 11. This CDR3 region has 18 residues. CDR3 amino acids: CASSQEPSGGARGDEQYF. The CDR3 DNA sequence: TGCGCCAGCAGCCAAGAACCTAGCGGGGGGGCCCGGGGGGACGAGCAGTACTTC.

The rearrangement joins TRBV24-1 to TRBJ2-3; the D is unclear. Germline CDR1 reads KGHDR; CDR2 reads SFDVKD. Trimming cost V 5 bases and J 4 bases, with 6 bases left between them. The CDR3 has 12 residues. The CDR3 region is CATSGYSDTQYF. The CDR3 nucleotides are TGTGCCACCAGTGGATACTCAGATACGCAGTATTTT.

In this sample, this clone turned up once. The chain is built from TRBV15 and TRBJ1-4, with D unresolved. This CDR3 is 15 amino acids long. Germline V lookup: CDR1 LNHNV, CDR2 YYDKDF (reference sequence). Between the trimmed V and J ends, which lost 4 bases and 5 bases, there was a span of 14 bases. The CDR3 sequence is CATSIGSSVNEKLFF. CDR3 DNA sequence: TGTGCCACCAGCATAGGATCTTCGGTCAATGAAAAACTGTTTTTT.

The chain recombines TRBV6-5 with TRBJ1-1; D gene uncertain. Germline assignment: CDR1 MNHEY and CDR2 SVGAGI. Trimming took off 0 bases at V and 8 bases at J, with 10 bases between the two ends. The CDR3 spans 13 residues. CDR3 DNA: TGTGCCAGCAGTTACTCTGGGAGGCCCGAAGCTTTCTTT. Its protein product is CASSYSGRPEAFF.

V usage is TRBV13 and J usage is TRBJ2-7; 9 bases align to TRBD2. CDR3 length equals 15 residues. V was clipped by 3 bases and J by 4 bases; unmatched bases: 7. Germline V lookup: CDR1 PRHDT, CDR2 FYEKMQ (reference sequence). The CDR3 loop is CASSLGLAFSYEQYF. DNA for the CDR3: TGTGCCAGCAGCTTGGGACTAGCCTTTAGTTACGAGCAGTACTTC.